This T cell receptor (beta chain) was sequenced during a study of T cells expressing NK-cell markers. Study background: Sorted CD3+CD56+NKG2C+, CD3+CD56+NKG2C- and CD3+CD56-NKG2C+ T cells provided the TCR beta repertoires. The eight sequenced donors comprised seven who were HCMV-seropositive and one who was seronegative.

This CDR3 is built from 14 residues. Libraries used 5'RACE template switching adding universal primer site and UMIs. Following a re-call of the 5' RACE reads, TCRdb has one entry per CDR3 protein and lacks DNA. With around 380,000 distinct CDR3 sequences in the sample, the ten largest clones hold approximately 11%. The clonotype comes from a woman in her 50s in good health. Sequenced material: blood T cells: a sorted CD56 or NKG2C T cell subset, CD4+ or CD8+ T cells, or bulk PBMC T cells (not recorded which). The chain couples TRBV12-3 or TRBV12-4 to TRBJ1-2; TCRdb picks TRBD1, but there is no DNA to check that call. CDR3 loop: CASSLGGVDYGYTF.